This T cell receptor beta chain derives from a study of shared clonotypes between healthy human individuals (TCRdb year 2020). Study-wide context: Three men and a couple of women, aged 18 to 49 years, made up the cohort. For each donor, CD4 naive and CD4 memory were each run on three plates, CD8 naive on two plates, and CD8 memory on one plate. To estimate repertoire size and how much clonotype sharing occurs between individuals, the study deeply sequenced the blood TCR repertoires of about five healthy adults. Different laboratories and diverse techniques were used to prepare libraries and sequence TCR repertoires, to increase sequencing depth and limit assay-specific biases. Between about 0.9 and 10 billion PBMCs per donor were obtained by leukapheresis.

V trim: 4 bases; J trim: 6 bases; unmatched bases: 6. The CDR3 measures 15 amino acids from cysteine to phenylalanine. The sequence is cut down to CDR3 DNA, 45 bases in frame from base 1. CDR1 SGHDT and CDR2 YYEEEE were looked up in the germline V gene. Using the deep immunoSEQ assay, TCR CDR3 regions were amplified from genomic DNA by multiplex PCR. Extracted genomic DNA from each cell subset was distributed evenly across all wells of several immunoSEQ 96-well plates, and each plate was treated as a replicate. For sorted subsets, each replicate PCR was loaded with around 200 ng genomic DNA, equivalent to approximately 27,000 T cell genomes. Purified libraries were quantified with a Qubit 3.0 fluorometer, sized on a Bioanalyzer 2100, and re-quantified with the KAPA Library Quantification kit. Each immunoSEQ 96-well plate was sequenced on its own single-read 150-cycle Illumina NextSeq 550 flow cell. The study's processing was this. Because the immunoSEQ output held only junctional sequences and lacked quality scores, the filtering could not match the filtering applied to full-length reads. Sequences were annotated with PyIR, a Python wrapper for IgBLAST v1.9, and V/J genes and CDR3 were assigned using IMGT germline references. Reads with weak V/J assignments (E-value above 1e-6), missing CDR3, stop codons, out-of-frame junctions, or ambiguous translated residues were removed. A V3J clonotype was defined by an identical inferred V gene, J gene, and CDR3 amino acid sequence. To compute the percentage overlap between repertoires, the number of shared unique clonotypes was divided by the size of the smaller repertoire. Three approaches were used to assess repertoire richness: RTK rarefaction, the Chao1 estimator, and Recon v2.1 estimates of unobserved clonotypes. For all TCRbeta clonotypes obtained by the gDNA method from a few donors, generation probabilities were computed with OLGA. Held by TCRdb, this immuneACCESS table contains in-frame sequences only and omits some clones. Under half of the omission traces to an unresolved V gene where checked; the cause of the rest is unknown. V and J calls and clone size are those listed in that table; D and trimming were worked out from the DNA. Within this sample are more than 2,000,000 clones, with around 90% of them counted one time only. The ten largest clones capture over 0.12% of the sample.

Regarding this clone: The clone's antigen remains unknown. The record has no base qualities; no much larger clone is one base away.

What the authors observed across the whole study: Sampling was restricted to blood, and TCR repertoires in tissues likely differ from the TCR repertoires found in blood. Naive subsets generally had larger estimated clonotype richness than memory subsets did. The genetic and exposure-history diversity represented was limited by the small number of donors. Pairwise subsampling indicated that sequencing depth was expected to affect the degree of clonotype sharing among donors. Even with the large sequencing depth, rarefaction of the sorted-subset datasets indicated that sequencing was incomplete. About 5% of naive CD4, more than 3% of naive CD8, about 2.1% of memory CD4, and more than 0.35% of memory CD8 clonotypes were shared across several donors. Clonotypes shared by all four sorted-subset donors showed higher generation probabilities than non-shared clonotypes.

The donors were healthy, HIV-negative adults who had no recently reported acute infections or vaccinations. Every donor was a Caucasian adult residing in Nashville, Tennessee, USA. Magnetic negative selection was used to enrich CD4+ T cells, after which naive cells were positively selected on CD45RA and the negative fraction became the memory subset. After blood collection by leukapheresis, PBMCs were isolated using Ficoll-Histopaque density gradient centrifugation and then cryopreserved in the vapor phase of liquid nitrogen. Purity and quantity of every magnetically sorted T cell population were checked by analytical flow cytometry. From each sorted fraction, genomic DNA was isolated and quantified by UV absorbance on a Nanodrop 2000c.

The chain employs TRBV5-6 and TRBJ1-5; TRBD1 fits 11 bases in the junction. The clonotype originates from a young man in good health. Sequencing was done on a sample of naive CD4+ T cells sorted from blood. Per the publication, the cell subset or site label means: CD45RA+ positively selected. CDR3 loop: CASSTDRGRGQPQHF. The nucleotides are TGTGCCAGCAGCACGGACAGGGGGCGAGGTCAGCCCCAGCATTTT.